Reported below is one TCR beta chain. This entry is derived from a study of cytomegalovirus exposure and HLA in healthy donors. PCR amplification relied on 60 Vbeta primers (plus 13 Jbeta primers). TCRdb's table, derived via immunoSEQ multiplex PCR, lists solely in-frame clones and lacks some. The sample yields tens of thousands of clones, roughly 53% seen once. The CDR3 runs to 14 residues. Germline V gives CDR1 SGHRS, CDR2 YFSETQ. Deletions cut 0 bases from V and 2 bases from J, with 9 bases between. The specimen sequenced was PBMCs. The chain is built from TRBV5-1 and TRBJ2-7; perhaps TRBD2 as D (6 bases). The source of this sequence is a human donor in good health. The CDR3 loop is CASSLGGVTYEQYF. The CDR3 nucleotides are TGCGCCAGCAGCTTGGGGGGGGTTACCTACGAGCAGTACTTC.